The entry that follows covers one T cell receptor beta chain sequence. Trimming cost V 0 bases and J 3 bases; bases outside gene matches: 3. There are 15 residues in the CDR3. Per the germline V gene, CDR1 is SEHNR and CDR2 is FQNEAQ (reference sequence). This record belongs to a study of shared clonotypes between healthy human individuals. Genomic DNA of each subset was evenly split across several immunoSEQ plates. Generated by immunoSEQ multiplex PCR, the TCRdb table keeps only in-frame clones and is missing some. The table includes 200,000 to 250,000 clones, 50% to 75% detected once. The chain joins TRBV7-9 to TRBJ2-3; 7 bases match TRBD2. The sample consisted of memory CD4+ T cells sorted from blood. This sample's subset: CD45RA-negative fraction. The TCR comes from a young man in good health. In DNA, the CDR3 is TGTGCCAGCAGCTTAGCTAGCGGGTGGACAGATACGCAGTATTTT. Translated, it gives CASSLASGWTDTQYF.